This TCR beta chain was retrieved from a study of blood T cell repertoires in COVID-19 (dated by TCRdb to the early 2020s). With regard to the full study: Samples covering the acute and convalescent phases of COVID-19 were provided by collaborators in the United States, Italy and Spain. The prospective study material was composed of cDNA or gDNA derived from T cells, B-cell-depleted T cells, or PBMCs. Subjects who had been exposed to COVID-19, were actively infected with it, or had recovered from it provided the deeply sampled blood TCRbeta repertoires that made up the dataset. The repertoires were released in a freely available public database meant as a resource for research on the immune response to SARS-CoV-2. The samples were drawn from two sources: the first 160 participants of the ongoing ImmuneRACE study, and 950 to 1,500 subjects contributed by 6 global collaborators. The sample metadata nearly always contained a de-identified subject ID, COVID-19 status, age in years and sex. Where available, HLA class I and class II types were obtained from metadata supplied by the sample provider rather than from assay-based typing. The study at large found these results: Clinical and demographic metadata were provided uncurated, with the amount varying by source and participant.

TCRbeta CDR3 regions were amplified from genomic DNA using the immunoSEQ Assay, a bias-controlled multiplex PCR. On the authors' methods: Nucleated cell counts per sample were estimated from amplification of reference gene primers within the assay. Sequence reads were collapsed and filtered to measure the absolute abundance of every unique TCRbeta CDR3 rearrangement. For each sample, productive Simpson clonality was calculated as the square root of Simpson's diversity index over productive rearrangements. This immuneACCESS table, as held by TCRdb, lists in-frame sequences with V and J called but not all clones. Of the missing ones, under half trace to an unresolved V gene in checked studies; the others have no known cause. The DNA was the basis for D and trimming; V, J and clone size are from that table. The sample data list around 310,000 clones, and approximately 88% of these were observed just once. The biggest ten clones account for more than 5% of the sample.

Its CDR3 holds 16 amino acids, cysteine through phenylalanine. Solely the CDR3 DNA is kept, with 48 bases framed from the first base. Reading the germline V gene gives CDR1 MNHEY and CDR2 SVGAGI. V is pared back by 0 bases and J by 9 bases, with 19 bases lying between the germline termini. Participants in the prospective study were enrolled through a virtual design, were aged roughly 18 to 100 years, and lived in about 25 United States geographic areas. In the prospective study, participants were assigned to cohorts based on the clinical history participants reported in a screening survey and a study questionnaire. Recovered participants in ImmuneRACE Cohort 3 were defined by two consecutive negative NP/OP PCR tests, clearance by a healthcare professional, or resolution of symptoms. Each participant in the prospective study had whole blood, serum and a nasopharyngeal or oropharyngeal swab collected by mobile phlebotomists. Over a 2-month period, participants in the prospective study had the option of providing additional blood draws and questionnaires. Blood samples from the prospective study were shipped frozen or at room temperature prior to DNA extraction.

In regard to this clone: Its target antigen remains unknown. No base quality information exists; no much larger clone differs at one position.

The V gene is TRBV6-5 and the J gene is TRBJ2-3; possibly the D gene is TRBD2, per 6 matching bases. The receptor's source is a man younger than 40 who had recovered from COVID-19. The sample comprised PBMCs or T cells enriched from blood (not recorded which). The CDR3: CASSYSGLAILETQYF. Read as DNA, the sequence is TGTGCCAGCAGTTACTCGGGGCTAGCGATCTTGGAGACGCAGTATTTT.